Listed below are T cell receptor beta chains from one sample, sequenced in a study of blood T cell repertoires in COVID-19. The assay was immunoSEQ multiplex PCR, and TCRdb's table has in-frame clones only and misses some. The sample has about 430,000 clones; more than 75% are singletons. The sequencing sample was made of PBMCs or T cells enriched from blood (not recorded which). These receptors all come from a woman younger than 45 with acute COVID-19. CDR3s include the opening cysteine and the closing phenylalanine or tryptophan. A D gene is named only where the DNA matches it firmly. Size is stated for part of the rows, as once, few or many counts, or as a class when the clone is expanded.

J gene	V gene	D gene	clone size	CDR3 protein	CDR3 DNA
TRBJ2-5	TRBV5-5	NA	NA	CASTYLVGRETQYF	TGTGCCAGCACCTATTTGGTGGGGCGAGAGACCCAGTACTTC
TRBJ1-1	TRBV6-2/TRBV6-3	TRBD1	NA	CASSQRTGAPGTEAFF	TGTGCCAGCAGTCAAAGGACAGGGGCCCCTGGCACTGAAGCTTTCTTT
TRBJ1-4	TRBV27	NA	NA	CASSLFGGAGEKLFF	TGTGCCAGCAGTTTATTCGGGGGGGCAGGGGAAAAACTGTTTTTT
TRBJ1-6	TRBV9	TRBD1	NA	CASSVARTGHNSPLHF	TGTGCCAGCAGCGTAGCCCGGACAGGACATAATTCACCCCTCCACTTT
TRBJ2-7	TRBV15	NA	NA	CATSRDRSRQPESSYEQYF	TGTGCCACCAGCAGAGATAGGTCAAGACAGCCAGAGAGCTCCTACGAGCAGTACTTC
TRBJ1-4	TRBV6-5	TRBD1	once	CASSPETGSSEKLFF	TGTGCCAGCAGTCCCGAGACAGGGTCGTCTGAAAAACTGTTTTTT
TRBJ1-3	TRBV3-1/TRBV3-2	NA	once	CASSQGTGNTIYF	TGTGCCAGCAGCCAGGGCACTGGAAACACCATATATTTT
TRBJ2-3	TRBV4-2	NA	NA	CASSQVTGGDTQYF	TGTGCCAGCAGCCAAGTTACTGGCGGAGATACGCAGTATTTT
TRBJ1-2	TRBV6-5	NA	NA	CASSLQTGLDYGYTF	TGTGCCAGCAGCTTACAAACAGGACTAGACTATGGCTACACCTTC
TRBJ1-6	TRBV15	TRBD1	NA	CATSRVQGTSPLHF	TGTGCCACCAGCAGAGTACAGGGGACTTCACCCCTCCACTTT
TRBJ1-4	TRBV19	NA	NA	CASSRGTPNEKLFF	TGTGCCAGTAGCCGCGGGACGCCTAATGAAAAACTGTTTTTT
TRBJ1-5	TRBV10-3	NA	NA	CAISEGGGQPQHF	TGTGCCATCAGTGAGGGGGGCGGTCAGCCCCAGCATTTT
TRBJ1-2	TRBV9	TRBD1	NA	CASSVGTGGYGYTF	TGTGCCAGCAGCGTAGGTACAGGGGGCTATGGCTACACCTTC
TRBJ1-4	TRBV4-1	NA	NA	CASSQDGNSNEKLFF	TGCGCCAGCAGCCAAGACGGCAACAGTAATGAAAAACTGTTTTTT
TRBJ1-3	TRBV2	NA	once	CASSRPPGRTIYF	TGTGCCAGCAGTCGCCCCCCAGGGCGCACCATATATTTT
TRBJ2-1	TRBV5-4	NA	NA	CASSLSTSWGNEQFF	TGTGCCAGCAGCTTGAGTACTAGCTGGGGGAATGAGCAGTTCTTC
TRBJ2-1	TRBV11-2	TRBD2	NA	CASSSPPTSGGSYNEQFF	TGTGCCAGCAGCTCCCCCCCGACTAGCGGGGGGTCCTACAATGAGCAGTTCTTC
TRBJ2-7	TRBV29-1	NA	NA	CSVETVEGIEQYF	TGCAGCGTTGAAACCGTAGAGGGTATCGAGCAGTACTTC
TRBJ2-1	TRBV29-1	NA	NA	CSVEDLQGSLF	TGCAGCGTTGAAGATCTTCAGGGGTCCCTCTTC
TRBJ1-1	TRBV6-5	NA	NA	CASRVGGSAEAFF	TGTGCCAGCAGGGTAGGCGGGAGCGCTGAAGCTTTCTTT
TRBJ1-5	TRBV2	TRBD1	NA	CASSDRTGGPGRFGNQPQHF	TGTGCCAGCAGTGATAGGACAGGGGGCCCCGGAAGGTTTGGCAATCAGCCCCAGCATTTT
TRBJ2-7	TRBV7-3	NA	NA	CASSLRPGYEQYF	TGTGCCAGCAGCTTAAGGCCGGGCTACGAGCAGTACTTC
TRBJ2-1	TRBV25-1	TRBD1	NA	CASSESTGGDHNEQFF	TGTGCCAGCAGTGAGTCTACAGGGGGCGACCACAATGAGCAGTTCTTC
TRBJ2-7	TRBV5-5	NA	NA	CASSLGTGLFSYEQYF	TGTGCCAGCAGCTTGGGAACAGGGTTATTCTCCTACGAGCAGTACTTC
TRBJ1-5	TRBV27	TRBD1	NA	CASSRQGGHSNQPQHF	TGTGCCAGCAGCAGACAGGGCGGTCATAGCAATCAGCCCCAGCATTTT
TRBJ2-7	TRBV6-2/TRBV6-3	NA	NA	CASSQTQGRRYEQYF	TGTGCCAGCAGCCAGACTCAGGGGCGGCGGTACGAGCAGTACTTC
TRBJ1-2	TRBV20-1	TRBD1	NA	CSASGQGAGSNYGYTF	TGCAGTGCTAGTGGACAGGGGGCCGGATCTAACTATGGCTACACCTTC
TRBJ2-7	TRBV30	TRBD1	NA	CAWSPRTGAFYEQYF	TGTGCCTGGAGTCCTAGGACAGGGGCGTTCTACGAGCAGTACTTC
TRBJ2-7	TRBV5-1	NA	NA	CASNLVDF	TGCGCCAGCAACTTGGTAGACTTC
TRBJ1-5	TRBV12-3/TRBV12-4	NA	NA	CASSFGVDQPQHF	TGTGCCAGCAGTTTCGGGGTTGATCAGCCCCAGCATTTT
TRBJ1-3	TRBV4-2	TRBD1	NA	CASSREWTGGSGNTIYF	TGTGCCAGCAGCCGAGAATGGACAGGGGGCTCTGGAAACACCATATATTTT
TRBJ2-1	TRBV9	TRBD1	NA	CASSVVGQGNEQFF	TGTGCCAGCAGCGTAGTTGGACAGGGAAATGAGCAGTTCTTC
TRBJ1-1	TRBV7-3	NA	NA	CASSPGGVNTEAFF	TGTGCCAGCAGCCCCGGGGGGGTGAACACTGAAGCTTTCTTT
TRBJ2-5	TRBV9	TRBD2	NA	CASSAGLAPQETQYF	TGTGCCAGCAGCGCGGGACTAGCGCCTCAAGAGACCCAGTACTTC
TRBJ1-3	TRBV7-3	NA	NA	CASSLGASGNTIYF	TGTGCCAGCAGCTTAGGGGCTTCTGGAAACACCATATATTTT
TRBJ2-5	TRBV23-1	TRBD1	NA	CASRSEEGQVTETQYF	TGCGCCAGCAGGTCGGAAGAGGGACAGGTTACAGAGACCCAGTACTTC
TRBJ2-2	TRBV5-1	TRBD2	NA	CASSWSGGIGGELFF	TGCGCCAGCAGCTGGAGCGGGGGTATAGGCGGGGAGCTGTTTTTT
TRBJ2-7	TRBV30	TRBD1	few	CAWGQGSYEQYF	TGTGCCTGGGGACAGGGTTCCTACGAGCAGTACTTC
TRBJ2-2	TRBV7-7	TRBD1	NA	CASSPGQINTGELFF	TGTGCCAGCAGCCCGGGACAGATTAACACCGGGGAGCTGTTTTTT
TRBJ1-4	TRBV5-1	NA	NA	CASSEGQVGNEKLFF	TGCGCCAGCAGCGAAGGACAAGTAGGTAATGAAAAACTGTTTTTT
TRBJ1-2	TRBV9	NA	NA	CASSVAGYGQSYGYTF	TGTGCCAGCAGCGTAGCCGGCTATGGACAGAGCTATGGCTACACCTTC
TRBJ2-3	TRBV5-5	TRBD2	NA	CASSRGGLRDTQYF	TGTGCCAGCAGCCGGGGGGGGCTAAGAGATACGCAGTATTTT
TRBJ2-1	TRBV4-2	TRBD2	NA	CASSPGTSSSNEQFF	TGTGCCAGCAGCCCCGGGACTAGTTCCTCCAATGAGCAGTTCTTC
TRBJ2-7	TRBV2	NA	NA	CASRQGWQSSYEQYF	TGTGCCAGCAGGCAGGGATGGCAGTCCTCCTACGAGCAGTACTTC
TRBJ2-1	TRBV29-1	TRBD2	few	CSAQRGGNEQFF	TGCAGCGCCCAACGGGGGGGAAATGAGCAGTTCTTC
TRBJ1-2	TRBV12-5	NA	NA	CASGLLRASLTYGYTF	TGTGCTAGTGGTTTATTGAGGGCCTCCTTGACCTATGGCTACACCTTC
TRBJ2-3	TRBV2	TRBD1	NA	CASRGTGRIDTQYF	TGTGCCAGCAGGGGGACAGGGCGTATAGATACGCAGTATTTT
TRBJ2-7	TRBV5-6	NA	once	CASSRQYEQYF	TGTGCCAGCAGCCGACAGTACGAGCAGTACTTC
TRBJ2-2	TRBV18	NA	once	CASSPQQGGYTGELFF	TGTGCCAGCTCACCACAACAGGGAGGGTACACCGGGGAGCTGTTTTTT